These 30 T cell receptor beta chains came from one sample sequenced in a study of T-cell reconstitution after alpha-beta-depleted transplantation in children (dated by TCRdb to 2015 to 2016). This specimen's treatment or condition label, interpreted: allogeneic hematopoietic cell transplantation with graft depleted of TCRalphabeta T cells and CD19 B cells. The library was produced with PCR. Sequenced on an Illumina HiSeq 2500. To normalize quantification of the TCRbeta repertoire, the TCR libraries were built with molecular barcoding that relied on unique molecular identifiers. TCRdb reprocessed the public reads (quality trimming at Q25 with fastp, clone calling with MiXCR) and kept in-frame beta chains. Each entry is one CDR3 protein sequence, shown with its most common DNA and genes. This sample lists more than 120,000 distinct CDR3 sequences; about 9% were detected once. The ten largest make up approximately 18% of the sample.

The specimen comprised PBMCs, mostly from graft donor cells, sampled 180 days after TCRalphabeta/CD19-depleted stem cell transplant. The receptors were gathered from a female patient aged 2-10 years who had a stem cell transplant for congenital amegakaryocytic thrombocytopenia, so the T cells may come from the graft donor.

This clonotype was detected a few times. The chain links TRBV6-1 to TRBJ2-7; no clear D. The CDR3 is 17 residues long. CDR1 is MNHNS and CDR2 is SASEGT in the germline V gene. V lost 5 bases and J 0 bases, leaving 20 bases between the germline ends. CDR3 sequence (DNA): TGTGCCAGCAGTCCATCTTTTCCCGGGTTTCACTCCTACGAGCAGTACTTC. Translating gives CASSPSFPGFHSYEQYF.

This clonotype was observed at least ten times. The V call is TRBV29-1, the J call TRBJ1-1; perhaps TRBD1 as D (5 bases). Trimming cost V 6 bases and J 0 bases, with 11 bases left between them. The CDR3 extends over 13 amino acids. Germline V gives CDR1 SQVTM, CDR2 ANQGSEA. CDR3 in DNA: TGCAGCGTCCGGGGACTCTTGAACACTGAAGCTTTCTTT. It encodes CSVRGLLNTEAFF.

This clonotype showed up many times. J is TRBJ1-2 and V is TRBV5-1; no reliable D call. Looked up from germline, CDR1 is SGHRS and CDR2 is YFSETQ. This CDR3 is 14 amino acids long. The V end was cut by 5 bases, the J end by 0 bases, with 11 bases between. The CDR3 sequence is CASRSEVTNYGYTF. The DNA of the CDR3 is TGCGCCAGCAGGTCGGAGGTTACTAACTATGGCTACACCTTC.

CDR3 protein: CASSKSQGWTYEQYF. The CDR3 region has the DNA TGTGCCAGCAGTAAAAGTCAGGGTTGGACCTACGAGCAGTACTTC. The J gene is TRBJ2-7, the V gene TRBV28; a weak D match, TRBD1 (5 bases). Trimming stripped 5 bases from V and 2 bases from J, with 16 bases between. The CDR3 contains 15 residues. Germline CDR1 and CDR2: MDHEN and SYDVKM. The full variable domain, with the rest looked up from reference TRBV28 and TRBJ2-7, is DVKVTQSSRYLVKRTGEKVFLECVQDMDHENMFWYRQDPGLGLRLIYFSYDVKMKEKGDIPEGYSVSREKKERFSLILESASTNQTSMYLCASSKSQGWTYEQYFGPGTRLTVT.

The chain links TRBV7-3 to TRBJ2-3, with 8 positions matching TRBD1. With 7 bases clipped from V and 4 bases from J, the junction kept 22 bases outside the gene matches. The CDR3 runs to 19 residues. Germline V gives CDR1 SGHTA, CDR2 FQGTGA. The CDR3 DNA sequence: TGTGCCAGCAACTCCTCAAGAAGGCGGCCAGGGGGCTCATCAGATACGCAGTATTTT. It yields the protein CASNSSRRRPGGSSDTQYF.

The gene calls are TRBV5-1 and TRBJ2-7; 7 bases match TRBD1. Germline CDR1 and CDR2: SGHRS and YFSETQ. V lost 4 bases, J lost 5 bases, and 9 bases stayed unmatched. The CDR3 has 14 residues. The CDR3 loop is CASSLRTGLDEQYF. CDR3 coding DNA: TGCGCCAGCAGCCTCCGGACAGGTTTGGACGAGCAGTACTTC.

In this sample, this clonotype turned up many times. V is TRBV27 and J is TRBJ2-7; D is undetermined. Trimming pared 0 bases from V and 4 bases from J, leaving 13 bases between. The CDR3 is 15 amino acids. The germline V gene has CDR1 MNHEY and CDR2 SMNVEV (reference sequence). CDR3 sequence: CASSLSWQVQYEQYF. The CDR3 nucleotides read TGTGCCAGCAGTTTATCATGGCAAGTCCAGTACGAGCAGTACTTC.

The rearrangement links TRBV3-1 to TRBJ2-5, with D maybe TRBD2 (5 bases). The CDR3 consists of 13 residues. Germline V CDR1 and CDR2: LGHDT, YNNKEL (reference sequence). V dropped 2 bases and J dropped 7 bases, with 11 bases sitting between them. CDR3 bases: TGTGCCAGCAGCCAATTTGCAGGAGGGACCCAGTACTTC. This sequence encodes CASSQFAGGTQYF.

The chain uses TRBV28 and TRBJ2-1, with TRBD2 matching 7 bases. Unmatched junction bases numbered 6, after V lost 7 bases and J lost 6 bases. The CDR3 extends over 13 amino acids. Germline V CDR1 and CDR2: MDHEN, SYDVKM. The CDR3 loop is CASNVGGGNEQFF. CDR3 bases: TGTGCCAGCAATGTTGGGGGGGGCAATGAGCAGTTCTTC.

This clonotype was counted at least ten times. The gene calls are TRBV20-1 and TRBJ2-7; D is uncertain. Trimming stripped 5 bases from V and 0 bases from J, with 11 bases between. CDR3 length equals 13 residues. Germline V CDR1 and CDR2: DFQATT, SNEGSKA (reference sequence). The CDR3 DNA follows: TGCAGTGCTCGGCCCCGCAGCTCCTACGAGCAGTACTTC. It codes for CSARPRSSYEQYF.

This clonotype was seen many times. The rearrangement uses TRBV30 and TRBJ2-7; the D gene is possibly TRBD2 (5 bases). Trimming shortened V by 5 bases and J by 0 bases, and 8 bases separated the two germline ends. CDR3 size: 12 residues. Germline values: CDR1 GTSNPN, CDR2 SVGIG (reference sequence). The CDR3 region is CAWRGSSYEQYF. In DNA form, the CDR3 reads TGTGCCTGGCGGGGAAGCTCCTACGAGCAGTACTTC.

This clonotype was picked up a small number of times. The genes are TRBV3-1 and TRBJ1-6, with D maybe TRBD1 (5 bases). The CDR3 is 16 residues long. The germline V gene encodes CDR1 LGHDT and CDR2 YNNKEL (reference sequence). Trimming removed 0 bases from V and 10 bases from J, with 16 bases in between. The CDR3, as DNA: TGTGCCAGCAGCCAAGATTTGGGCAGGGTGGGGTCACCCCTCCACTTT. It translates to CASSQDLGRVGSPLHF.

This clonotype was counted between two and nine times. This chain joins TRBV20-1 and TRBJ2-1, with TRBD1 as a possible D gene (6 bases). Germline values: CDR1 DFQATT, CDR2 SNEGSKA (reference sequence). The CDR3 has 14 amino acids. V was trimmed by 2 bases and J by 8 bases, leaving 16 bases between them. CDR3 in amino acids: CSARSYRKGDEQFF. The CDR3 DNA reads as TGCAGTGCTAGATCGTACAGGAAGGGGGATGAGCAGTTCTTC.

This clonotype was picked up many times. This CDR3 reads CASSFSLTGELFF. Here the CDR3 DNA reads TGTGCCAGCAGTTTCTCTCTTACCGGGGAGCTGTTTTTT. V is TRBV12-3 or TRBV12-4 and J is TRBJ2-2, with D unclear. This CDR3 region has 13 residues. The V end was cut by 3 bases, the J end by 5 bases, with 7 bases between.

This clonotype was seen at least ten times. The chain joins TRBV27 to TRBJ2-2; 11 bases fit TRBD1. The CDR3 totals 14 residues. Germline lookup yields CDR1 MNHEY and CDR2 SMNVEV (reference sequence). The V gene end was trimmed by 6 bases and the J gene end by 6 bases; junction bases not matched to a gene: 3. CDR3 sequence reads: CASRRGQGAGELFF. Written as DNA, the CDR3 is TGTGCCAGCAGAAGGGGACAGGGGGCCGGGGAGCTGTTTTTT.

This clonotype was seen ten or more times. This rearrangement joins TRBV14 to TRBJ2-1; 12 positions match TRBD2. The J segment lost 8 bases and the V segment lost 1 base, leaving 3 bases of the junction unmatched. The CDR3 extends over 15 amino acids. Germline V gives CDR1 SGHDN, CDR2 FVKESK. The DNA of the CDR3 is TGTGCCAGCAGCCAAGGACTAGCGGGAGTACATGAGCAGTTCTTC. Encoded protein: CASSQGLAGVHEQFF.

On this clonotype itself: A much larger clone lies one base from this, so it may be a read error. The gene calls are TRBV21-1 and TRBJ2-5; the table's TRBD2 call for D was not verified on the DNA. TRBV21-1 is flagged as a pseudogene. CDR3 length equals 16 residues. The CDR3 nucleotides read TGTGCCAGCAGCAAAGTTAGCGGGAGAATGAGGGAGACCCAGTACTTC. As protein: CASSKVSGRMRETQYF.

The chain links TRBV20-1 to TRBJ1-3; TRBD1 is a possible D gene (6 bases). Per the germline V gene, CDR1 is DFQATT and CDR2 is SNEGSKA (reference sequence). The V end lost 3 bases, the J end lost 0 bases, and 12 bases lay between the germline ends. The CDR3 has 15 amino acids. The CDR3 loop reads CSARDTGSSGNTIYF. Written as DNA, the CDR3 is TGCAGTGCTAGGGATACAGGGAGCTCTGGAAACACCATATATTTT.

This clonotype was seen more than once but under ten times. The chain recombines TRBV6-5 with TRBJ2-7, with 13 bases fitting TRBD2. J lost 3 bases, V lost 7 bases, and 3 bases had no gene match. From germline, CDR1 is MNHEY and CDR2 SVGAGI. This CDR3 has 14 amino acids. CDR3 residues: CASTGTSGNYEQYF. The DNA for the CDR3 is TGTGCCAGCACCGGGACTAGCGGGAACTACGAGCAGTACTTC.

At least ten counts were recorded for this clonotype. This chain uses TRBV29-1 with TRBJ2-1; 12 bases are shared with TRBD2. Unmatched junction bases numbered 6, after V lost 4 bases and J lost 11 bases. The CDR3 has 13 residues. Per germline, CDR1 SQVTM and CDR2 ANQGSEA. CDR3 sequence reads: CSVVRTSGTQQFF. The CDR3 DNA is TGCAGCGTTGTTAGGACTAGCGGGACCCAGCAGTTCTTC.

In this sample, this clonotype turned up many times. This chain uses TRBV20-1 with TRBJ2-1, with 11 bases matching TRBD2. In germline, CDR1 is DFQATT, CDR2 SNEGSKA (reference sequence). The CDR3 consists of 15 residues. Unmatched junction bases numbered 6, after V lost 5 bases and J lost 3 bases. The CDR3 sequence is CSAVGLAENYNEQFF. CDR3 nucleotides: TGCAGTGCTGTGGGACTAGCGGAGAACTACAATGAGCAGTTCTTC.

The chain combines TRBV10-2 with TRBJ2-3, with a tentative D call TRBD2 (5 bases). The CDR3 covers 12 residues. Trimming pared 6 bases from V and 7 bases from J, leaving 11 bases between. Per germline, CDR1 WSHSY and CDR2 SAAADI. The CDR3 sequence: CASRTKDYTQYF. The CDR3 coding sequence is TGCGCCAGCAGGACTAAGGACTATACGCAGTATTTT.

Many counts were recorded for this clonotype. The gene calls are TRBV6-1 and TRBJ1-1; no clear D gene. CDR1 and CDR2 (germline): MNHNS, SASEGT. The CDR3 runs to 13 residues. Trimming removed 7 bases from V and 2 bases from J, with 11 bases in between. CDR3: CASKGGANTEAFF. The CDR3 DNA sequence: TGTGCCAGCAAGGGCGGTGCTAACACTGAAGCTTTCTTT.

This clonotype came up a few times. The CDR3 is CASSLVGAGELFF. DNA of the CDR3: TGTGCCAGCAGCTTAGTCGGGGCCGGGGAGCTGTTTTTT. The V and J genes are TRBV11-2 and TRBJ2-2, with D maybe TRBD2 (5 bases). V lost 1 base and J 6 bases, leaving 6 bases between the germline ends. The CDR3 is 13 amino acids. Germline V gene data show CDR1 as SGHAT and CDR2 as FQNNGV.

Written as DNA, the CDR3 is TGTGCCAGCAGCAAAGGACGAAATCAGCCCCAGCATTTT. This translates into CASSKGRNQPQHF. J is TRBJ1-5 and V is TRBV7-9; D remains unclear. The CDR3 is 13 amino acids. Per the germline V gene, CDR1 is SEHNR and CDR2 is FQNEAQ (reference sequence). With 5 bases removed from V and 4 bases from J, the gap between germline ends came to 9 bases. Full variable domain (rest looked up from reference TRBV7-9 and TRBJ1-5): DTGVSQNPRHKITKRGQNVTFRCDPISEHNRLYWYRQTLGQGPEFLTYFQNEAQLEKSRLLSDRFSAERPKGSFSTLEIQRTEQGDSAMYLCASSKGRNQPQHFGDGTRLSIL.

This clonotype showed up just a few times. The chain joins TRBV29-1 to TRBJ1-2; D is unresolved. Between the trimmed V and J ends, which lost 0 bases and 0 bases, there was a span of 11 bases. Germline V gene sequence: CDR1 SQVTM, CDR2 ANQGSEA. This CDR3 comprises 15 residues. The CDR3 loop is CSVEDPGRANYGYTF. In DNA form, the CDR3 reads TGCAGCGTTGAAGATCCCGGACGAGCTAACTATGGCTACACCTTC.

This chain links TRBV20-1 with TRBJ1-1, with no clear D. Trimming stripped 0 bases from V and 1 base from J, with 12 bases between. CDR3 length equals 15 residues. Germline-derived CDR1 and CDR2 are DFQATT and SNEGSKA (reference sequence). The CDR3 DNA sequence: TGCAGTGCTAGAGATTTTGAGGGAGCGAACACTGAAGCTTTCTTT. Protein sequence: CSARDFEGANTEAFF.

This clonotype was picked up many times. The chain recombines TRBV6-1 with TRBJ2-1, with 8 positions matching TRBD2. Germline V gene lookup returns CDR1 MNHNS and CDR2 SASEGT. The length of the CDR3 is 14 residues. V shed 7 bases, J shed 1 base, and the junction held 3 bases outside the gene matches. This CDR3 reads CASMKRGSYNEQFF. The CDR3 region has the DNA TGTGCCAGCATGAAGCGGGGGTCCTACAATGAGCAGTTCTTC.

The chain has TRBV20-1 and TRBJ1-5, with 7 bases lining up with TRBD1. Germline V gene sequence: CDR1 DFQATT, CDR2 SNEGSKA (reference sequence). This CDR3 spans 19 amino acids. V lost 3 bases, J lost 0 bases, and 17 bases stayed unmatched. The CDR3 coding sequence is TGCAGTGCTAGTTGGGACAGTACCTTACAATTTTATAGCAATCAGCCCCAGCATTTT. It is translated as CSASWDSTLQFYSNQPQHF.

A few counts support this clonotype. The rearrangement links TRBV12-3 or TRBV12-4 to TRBJ1-1; D perhaps matches TRBD1 (5 bases). There are 14 residues in the CDR3. Trimming removed 5 bases from V and 8 bases from J, with 18 bases in between. The DNA of the CDR3 is TGTGCCAGCAGTACCTCATCAGGGCATAAGGAAGCTTTCTTT. Its protein is CASSTSSGHKEAFF.